This section outlines one TCR beta chain sequence together with its context. The data originate from a study of blood T cell repertoires in COVID-19. Across the study: Acute and convalescent COVID-19 samples came from the United States, Italy and Spain.

V lost 8 bases to trimming and J lost 8 bases; unmatched junction nucleotides: 3. Germline loops: CDR1 LNHDA, CDR2 SQIVND (reference sequence). The CDR3 totals 12 residues. Data came from immunoSEQ multiplex PCR; TCRdb stores just in-frame clones and leaves some out. This table holds roughly 180,000 clones, around 82% found once. The TCR sequence derives from a man aged 60 to 75 who had recovered from COVID-19. Source material: peripheral blood. V is TRBV19 and J is TRBJ1-6; 7 nucleotides line up with TRBD1. The CDR3 nucleotides are TGTGCCAGTCAGACAGGGTATTCACCCCTCCACTTT. Protein product: CASQTGYSPLHF. The variable domain in full, completed from reference TRBV19 and TRBJ1-6, reads DGGITQSPKYLFRKEGQNVTLSCEQNLNHDAMYWYRQDPGQGLRLIYYSQIVNDFQKGDIAEGYSVSREKKESFPLTVTSAQKNPTAFYLCASQTGYSPLHFGNGTRLTVT.